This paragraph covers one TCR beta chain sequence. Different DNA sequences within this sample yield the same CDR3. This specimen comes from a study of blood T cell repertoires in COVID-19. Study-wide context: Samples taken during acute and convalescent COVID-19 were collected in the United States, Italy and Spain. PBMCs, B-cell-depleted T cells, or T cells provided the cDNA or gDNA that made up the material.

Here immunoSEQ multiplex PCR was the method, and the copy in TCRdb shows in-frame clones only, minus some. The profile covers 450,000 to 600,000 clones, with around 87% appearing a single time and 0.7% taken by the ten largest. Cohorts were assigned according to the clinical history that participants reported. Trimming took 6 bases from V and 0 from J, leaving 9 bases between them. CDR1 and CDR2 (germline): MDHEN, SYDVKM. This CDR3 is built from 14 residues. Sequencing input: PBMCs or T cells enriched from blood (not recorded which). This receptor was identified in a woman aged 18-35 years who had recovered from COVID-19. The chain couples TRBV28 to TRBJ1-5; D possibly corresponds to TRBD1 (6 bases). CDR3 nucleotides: TGTGCCAGCAGGGACAGATATAGCAATCAGCCCCAGCATTTT. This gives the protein CASRDRYSNQPQHF. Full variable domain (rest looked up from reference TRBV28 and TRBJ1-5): DVKVTQSSRYLVKRTGEKVFLECVQDMDHENMFWYRQDPGLGLRLIYFSYDVKMKEKGDIPEGYSVSREKKERFSLILESASTNQTSMYLCASRDRYSNQPQHFGDGTRLSIL.